This T cell receptor (beta chain) was identified in a study of OX40 agonist ivuxolimab in advanced cancers. For the study at large: There were three patients with partial responses, one having hepatocellular carcinoma and two cutaneous melanoma.

Study observations and caveats: Clonal expansion from baseline to week 6 occurred in both CD4+ and CD8+ T cells. Not determined was the antigen specificity of the expanded peripheral T cells.

Patients with autoimmune history or systemic immunosuppression were excluded. Measured with immunoSEQ multiplex PCR; TCRdb has only the in-frame clones, and not every one. The sample lists tens of thousands of clones; more than 75% were seen once. Comments on this clone: Its antigen is as yet unknown.

Germline V CDR1 and CDR2: SGHVS, FQNEAQ. V was cut by 1 base and J by 0 bases, with 13 bases left in between. The CDR3 extends over 16 amino acids. This sequence joins TRBV7-8 and TRBJ2-7; weak D call: TRBD1 (5 bases). This clonotype was sampled from an adult with an advanced solid tumor such as melanoma, head and neck, liver or kidney cancer. The material was CD4+ or CD8+ T cells sorted from blood, obtained in a trial of the OX40 agonist ivuxolimab. CDR3: CASSLVGAESSYEQYF. Here the CDR3 DNA reads TGTGCCAGCAGCTTAGTTGGGGCAGAAAGCTCCTACGAGCAGTACTTC. Looking up the rest from reference TRBV7-8 and TRBJ2-7 gives the full variable domain: GAGVSQSPRYKVAKRGQDVALRCDPISGHVSLFWYQQALGQGPEFLTYFQNEAQLDKSGLPSDRFFAERPEGSVSTLKIQRTQQEDSAVYLCASSLVGAESSYEQYFGPGTRLTVT.